This T cell receptor beta chain was identified during a study of blood T cell repertoires in COVID-19. Ages ranged from about 18 to 100 years, with residence in about two dozen US areas. The protocol was immunoSEQ multiplex PCR, while the TCRdb copy is restricted to in-frame clones and leaves out a portion. The sample carries 310,000 or so clones, 87% recorded once. This CDR3 contains 13 residues. Germline V gives CDR1 GTSNPN, CDR2 SVGIG (reference sequence). J lost 6 bases, V lost 4 bases, and 2 bases had no gene match. Sequencing was carried out using PBMCs or T cells enriched from blood (not recorded which). The V and J genes are TRBV30 and TRBJ2-1, with 11 bases aligning to TRBD1. This sequence originates from a woman in her twenties or thirties who had recovered from COVID-19. The CDR3 spells CAWNGQGANEQFF. For the CDR3, the DNA is TGTGCCTGGAATGGACAGGGGGCCAATGAGCAGTTCTTC.